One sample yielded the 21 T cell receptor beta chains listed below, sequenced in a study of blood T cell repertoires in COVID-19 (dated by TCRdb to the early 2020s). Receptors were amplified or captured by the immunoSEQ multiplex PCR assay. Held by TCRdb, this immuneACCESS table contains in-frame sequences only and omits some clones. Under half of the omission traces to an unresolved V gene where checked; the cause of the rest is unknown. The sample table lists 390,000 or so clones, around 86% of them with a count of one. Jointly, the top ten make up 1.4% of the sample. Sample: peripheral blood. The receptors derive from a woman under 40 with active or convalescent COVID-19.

DNA for the CDR3: TGTGCCAGCATCATAACAGGGAACACTGAAGCTTTCTTT. Protein product: CASIITGNTEAFF. The gene calls are TRBV5-6 and TRBJ1-1, with D tentatively TRBD1 (5 bases). Deletions cut 6 bases from V and 1 base from J, with 10 bases between. Looked up from germline, CDR1 is SGHDT and CDR2 is YYEEEE. This CDR3 region has 13 residues.

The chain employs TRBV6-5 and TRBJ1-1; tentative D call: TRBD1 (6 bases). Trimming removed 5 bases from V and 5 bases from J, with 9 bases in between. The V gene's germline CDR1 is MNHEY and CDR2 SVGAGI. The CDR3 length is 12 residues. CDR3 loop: CASSQGLTEAFF. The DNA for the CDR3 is TGTGCCAGCAGTCAGGGGTTAACTGAAGCTTTCTTT.

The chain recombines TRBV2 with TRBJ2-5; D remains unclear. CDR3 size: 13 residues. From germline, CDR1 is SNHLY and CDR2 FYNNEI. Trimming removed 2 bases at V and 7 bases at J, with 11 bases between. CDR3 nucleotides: TGTGCCAGCAGTGAATGGGCAGATGGGACCCAGTACTTC. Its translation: CASSEWADGTQYF. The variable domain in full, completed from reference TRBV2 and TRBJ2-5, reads EPEVTQTPSHQVTQMGQEVILRCVPISNHLYFYWYRQILGQKVEFLVSFYNNEISEKSEIFDDQFSVERPDGSNFTLKIRSTKLEDSAMYFCASSEWADGTQYFGPGTRLLVL.

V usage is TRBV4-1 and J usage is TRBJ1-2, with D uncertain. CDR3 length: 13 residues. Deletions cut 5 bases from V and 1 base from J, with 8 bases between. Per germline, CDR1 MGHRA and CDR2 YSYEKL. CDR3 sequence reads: CASSTEYNYGYTF. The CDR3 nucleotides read TGCGCCAGCAGCACCGAGTATAACTATGGCTACACCTTC.

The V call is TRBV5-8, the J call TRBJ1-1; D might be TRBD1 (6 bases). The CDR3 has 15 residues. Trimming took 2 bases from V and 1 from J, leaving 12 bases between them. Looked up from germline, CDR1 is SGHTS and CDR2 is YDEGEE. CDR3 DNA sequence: TGTGCCAGCAGCTTTCCGCAGGGGAAGAACACTGAAGCTTTCTTT. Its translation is CASSFPQGKNTEAFF.

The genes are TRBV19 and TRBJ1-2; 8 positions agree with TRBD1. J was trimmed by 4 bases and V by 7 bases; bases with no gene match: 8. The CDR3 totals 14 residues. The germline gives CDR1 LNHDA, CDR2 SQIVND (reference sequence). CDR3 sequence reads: CASNPGQGGYGYTF. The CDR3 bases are TGTGCCAGTAACCCTGGACAGGGCGGCTATGGCTACACCTTC.

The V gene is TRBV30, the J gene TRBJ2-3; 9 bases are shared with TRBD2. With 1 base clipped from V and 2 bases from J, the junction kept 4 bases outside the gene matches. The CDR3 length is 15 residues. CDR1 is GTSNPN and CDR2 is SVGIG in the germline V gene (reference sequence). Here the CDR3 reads CAWSGIAGVTDTQYF. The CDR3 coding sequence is TGTGCCTGGAGTGGTATAGCGGGGGTCACAGATACGCAGTATTTT. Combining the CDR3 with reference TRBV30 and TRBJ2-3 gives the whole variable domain SQTIHQWPATLVQPVGSPLSLECTVEGTSNPNLYWYRQAAGRGLQLLFYSVGIGQISSEVPQNLSASRPQDRQFILSSKKLLLSDSGFYLCAWSGIAGVTDTQYFGPGTRLTVL.

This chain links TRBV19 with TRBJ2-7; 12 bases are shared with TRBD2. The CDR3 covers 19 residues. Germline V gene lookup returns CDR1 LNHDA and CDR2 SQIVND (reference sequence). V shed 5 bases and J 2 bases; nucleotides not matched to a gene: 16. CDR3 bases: TGTGCCAGTAGTCCATCACCCTTTAGACTAGCGGGGGTCACCTACGAGCAGTACTTC. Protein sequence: CASSPSPFRLAGVTYEQYF.

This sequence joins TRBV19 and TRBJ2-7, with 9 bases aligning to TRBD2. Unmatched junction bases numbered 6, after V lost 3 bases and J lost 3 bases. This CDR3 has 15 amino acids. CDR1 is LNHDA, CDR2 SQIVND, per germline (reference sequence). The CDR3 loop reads CASSIGSSGNYEQYF. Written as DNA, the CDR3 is TGTGCCAGTAGTATCGGCTCTAGCGGGAACTACGAGCAGTACTTC.

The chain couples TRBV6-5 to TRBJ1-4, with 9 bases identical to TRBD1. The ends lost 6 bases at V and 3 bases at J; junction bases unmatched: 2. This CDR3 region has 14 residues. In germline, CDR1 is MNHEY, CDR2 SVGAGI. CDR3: CASRGQGSNEKLFF. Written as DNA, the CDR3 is TGTGCCAGCAGAGGACAGGGGTCTAATGAAAAACTGTTTTTT.

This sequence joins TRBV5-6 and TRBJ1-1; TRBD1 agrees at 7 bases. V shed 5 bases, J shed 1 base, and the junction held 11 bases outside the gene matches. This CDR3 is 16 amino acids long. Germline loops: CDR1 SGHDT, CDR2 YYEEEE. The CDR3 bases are TGTGCCAGCAGTTGGAGGGTAACAGGGGCGAACACTGAAGCTTTCTTT. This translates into CASSWRVTGANTEAFF.

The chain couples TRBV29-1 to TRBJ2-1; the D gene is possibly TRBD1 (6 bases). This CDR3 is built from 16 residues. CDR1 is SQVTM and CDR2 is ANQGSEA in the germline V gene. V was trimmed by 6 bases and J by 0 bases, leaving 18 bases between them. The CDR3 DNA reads TGCAGCGTATTTTGGAGGACAGCGAGCTCCTACAATGAGCAGTTCTTC. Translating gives CSVFWRTASSYNEQFF.

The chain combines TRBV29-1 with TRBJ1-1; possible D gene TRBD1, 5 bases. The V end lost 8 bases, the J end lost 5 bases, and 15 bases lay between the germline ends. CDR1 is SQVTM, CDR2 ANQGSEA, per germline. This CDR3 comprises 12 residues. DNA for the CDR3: TGCAGCACTGGAGGGGTTCGGACTGAAGCTTTCTTT. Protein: CSTGGVRTEAFF.

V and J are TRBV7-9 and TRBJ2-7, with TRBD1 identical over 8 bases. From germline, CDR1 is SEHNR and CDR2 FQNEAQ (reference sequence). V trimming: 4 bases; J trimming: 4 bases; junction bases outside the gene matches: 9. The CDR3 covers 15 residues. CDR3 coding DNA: TGTGCCAGCAGCTCAAACCAGGGGGCAGCTTACGAGCAGTACTTC. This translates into CASSSNQGAAYEQYF. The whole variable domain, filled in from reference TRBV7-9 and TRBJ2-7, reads DTGVSQNPRHKITKRGQNVTFRCDPISEHNRLYWYRQTLGQGPEFLTYFQNEAQLEKSRLLSDRFSAERPKGSFSTLEIQRTEQGDSAMYLCASSSNQGAAYEQYFGPGTRLTVT.

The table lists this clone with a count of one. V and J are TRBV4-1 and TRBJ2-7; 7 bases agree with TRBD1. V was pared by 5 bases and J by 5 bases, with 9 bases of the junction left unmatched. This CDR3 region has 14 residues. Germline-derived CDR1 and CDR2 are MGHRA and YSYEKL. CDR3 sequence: CASSFTGQANEQYF. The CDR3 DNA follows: TGCGCCAGCAGCTTCACAGGACAGGCTAACGAGCAGTACTTC.

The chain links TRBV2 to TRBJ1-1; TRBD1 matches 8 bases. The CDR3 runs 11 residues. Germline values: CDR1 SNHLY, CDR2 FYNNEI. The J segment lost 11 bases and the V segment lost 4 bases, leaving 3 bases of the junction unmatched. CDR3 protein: CASSGTGKAFF. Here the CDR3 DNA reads TGTGCCAGCAGTGGGACAGGGAAGGCTTTCTTT. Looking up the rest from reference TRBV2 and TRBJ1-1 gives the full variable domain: EPEVTQTPSHQVTQMGQEVILRCVPISNHLYFYWYRQILGQKVEFLVSFYNNEISEKSEIFDDQFSVERPDGSNFTLKIRSTKLEDSAMYFCASSGTGKAFFGQGTRLTVV.

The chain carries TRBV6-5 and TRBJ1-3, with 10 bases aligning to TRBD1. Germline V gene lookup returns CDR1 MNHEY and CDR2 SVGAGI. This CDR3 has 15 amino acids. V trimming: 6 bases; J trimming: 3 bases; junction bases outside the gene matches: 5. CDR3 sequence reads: CASSQDRGSGNTIYF. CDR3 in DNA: TGTGCCAGCAGCCAGGACAGGGGGAGTGGAAACACCATATATTTT.

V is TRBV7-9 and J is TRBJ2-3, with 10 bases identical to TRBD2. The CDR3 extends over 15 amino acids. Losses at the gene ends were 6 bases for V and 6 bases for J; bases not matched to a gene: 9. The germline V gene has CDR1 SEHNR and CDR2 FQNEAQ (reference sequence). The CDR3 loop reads CASRVAGGTPDTQYF. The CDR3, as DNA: TGTGCCAGCAGGGTAGCGGGGGGCACCCCGGATACGCAGTATTTT. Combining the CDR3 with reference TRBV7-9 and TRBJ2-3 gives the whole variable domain DTGVSQNPRHKITKRGQNVTFRCDPISEHNRLYWYRQTLGQGPEFLTYFQNEAQLEKSRLLSDRFSAERPKGSFSTLEIQRTEQGDSAMYLCASRVAGGTPDTQYFGPGTRLTVL.

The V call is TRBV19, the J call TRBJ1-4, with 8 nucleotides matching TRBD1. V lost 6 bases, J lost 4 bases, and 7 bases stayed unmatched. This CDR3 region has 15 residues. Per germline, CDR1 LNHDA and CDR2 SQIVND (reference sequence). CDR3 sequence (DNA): TGTGCCAGTAGGAAGTTACAGGGGGTTAATGAAAAACTGTTTTTT. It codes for CASRKLQGVNEKLFF.

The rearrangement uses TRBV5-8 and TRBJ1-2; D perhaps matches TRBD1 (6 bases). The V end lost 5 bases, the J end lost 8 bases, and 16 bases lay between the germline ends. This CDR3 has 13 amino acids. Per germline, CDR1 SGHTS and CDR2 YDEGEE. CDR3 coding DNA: TGTGCCAGCAGGATCGGCGGGGGGCTAGGCTACACCTTC. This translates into CASRIGGGLGYTF.

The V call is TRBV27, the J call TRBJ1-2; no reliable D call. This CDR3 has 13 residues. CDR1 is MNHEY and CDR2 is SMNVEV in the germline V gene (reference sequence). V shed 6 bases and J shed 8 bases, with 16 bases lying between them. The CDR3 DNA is TGTGCCAGCAGGGACTTCGAAGGAGAGGGCTACACCTTC. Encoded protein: CASRDFEGEGYTF.